Below, 2 T cell receptor beta chains from the same sample are listed, as sequenced in a study of T-cell memory formation after mild COVID-19. TCRdb processed the 5' RACE reads anew with MiXCR; each CDR3 protein has one entry. The sample shows a few hundred thousand distinct CDR3 sequences, about a fifth of them seen only once. Sequencing was done on a sample of PBMCs or a T cell subset sorted from them (not recorded which). The receptors were sampled from an adult woman who had mild COVID-19 (a few samples of this study predate the infection). Cell type and time point are not known.

In this sample, this clonotype turned up a few times. The CDR3 is CATSALWGGKETQYF. The CDR3, as DNA: TGTGCCACCAGTGCCCTATGGGGAGGAAAAGAGACCCAGTACTTC. The chain employs TRBV24-1 and TRBJ2-5, with TRBD2 as a possible D gene (6 bases). Germline V lookup: CDR1 KGHDR, CDR2 SFDVKD. This CDR3 has 15 amino acids. The V gene lost 5 bases and the J gene lost 3 bases, with 15 bases spanning the gap.

V and J are TRBV10-3 and TRBJ2-7; unclear D gene. This CDR3 region has 11 residues. The V gene lost 6 bases and the J gene lost 7 bases, with 10 bases spanning the gap. From germline, CDR1 is ENHRY and CDR2 SYGVKD. The CDR3 loop reads CAIRETWEQYF. For the CDR3, the DNA is TGTGCCATCAGGGAGACTTGGGAGCAGTACTTC.